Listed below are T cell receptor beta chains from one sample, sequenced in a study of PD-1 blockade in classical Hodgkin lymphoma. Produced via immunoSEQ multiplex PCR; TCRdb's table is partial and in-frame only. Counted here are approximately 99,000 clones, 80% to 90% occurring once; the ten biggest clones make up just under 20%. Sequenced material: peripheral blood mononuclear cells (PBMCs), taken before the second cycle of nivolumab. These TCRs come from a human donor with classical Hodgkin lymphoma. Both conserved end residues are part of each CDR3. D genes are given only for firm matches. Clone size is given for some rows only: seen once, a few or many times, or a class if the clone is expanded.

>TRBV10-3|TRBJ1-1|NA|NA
CAISDLGGNTEAFF
TGTGCCATCAGTGATTTAGGGGGGAACACTGAAGCTTTCTTT
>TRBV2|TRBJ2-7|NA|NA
CASSRNTGEQYF
TGTGCCAGCAGTAGAAACACGGGGGAGCAGTACTTC
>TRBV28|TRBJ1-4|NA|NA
CASSEKGWMNEKLFF
TGTGCCAGCAGCGAGAAGGGTTGGATGAATGAAAAACTGTTTTTT
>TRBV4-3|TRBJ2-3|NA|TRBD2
CASSQETSGAFLGGSDTQYF
TGCGCCAGCAGCCAGGAGACTAGCGGGGCTTTCCTAGGGGGGTCAGATACGCAGTATTTT
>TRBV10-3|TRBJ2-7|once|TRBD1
CAISYGTASSYEQYF
TGTGCCATCAGTTATGGGACAGCGAGCTCCTACGAGCAGTACTTC
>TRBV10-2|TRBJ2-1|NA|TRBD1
CASLEDTGGEFF
TGCGCCAGTCTGGAAGATACAGGGGGCGAGTTCTTC
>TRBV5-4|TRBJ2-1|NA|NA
CASSSNEVNEQFF
TGTGCCAGCAGCTCCAATGAGGTCAATGAGCAGTTCTTC
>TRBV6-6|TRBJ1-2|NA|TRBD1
CASSTQGGKDGYTF
TGTGCCAGCAGTACTCAGGGGGGGAAGGATGGCTACACCTTC
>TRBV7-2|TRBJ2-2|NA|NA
CASSVTGPRVAGELFF
TGTGCCAGCAGCGTAACGGGACCCCGAGTGGCCGGGGAGCTGTTTTTT
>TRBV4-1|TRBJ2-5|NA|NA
CASSPSGPYAEETQYF
TGCGCCAGCAGCCCCTCGGGACCCTACGCCGAAGAGACCCAGTACTTC
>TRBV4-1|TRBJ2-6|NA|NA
CASSQDPPRTISGSGANVLTF
TGCGCCAGCAGCCAAGATCCCCCCCGTACAATTTCAGGGTCTGGGGCCAACGTCCTGACTTTC
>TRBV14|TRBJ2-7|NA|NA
CASSQVRGTPELTTYEQYF
TGTGCCAGCAGCCAAGTAAGGGGGACACCCGAGCTTACCACCTACGAGCAGTACTTC
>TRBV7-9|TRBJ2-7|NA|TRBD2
CASSFGLANYEQYF
TGTGCCAGCAGCTTTGGACTAGCGAACTACGAGCAGTACTTC
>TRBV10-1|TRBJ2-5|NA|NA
CASSESGKETQYF
TGCGCCAGCAGTGAGTCCGGGAAGGAGACCCAGTACTTC
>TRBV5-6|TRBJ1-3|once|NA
CASSFGPSSVNTIYF
TGTGCCAGTTCATTTGGGCCGAGCTCTGTAAACACCATATATTTT
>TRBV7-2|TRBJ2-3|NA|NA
CASSLLETDTQYF
TGTGCCAGCAGCTTATTAGAGACAGATACGCAGTATTTT
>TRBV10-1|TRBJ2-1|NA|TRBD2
CASSESRLAGAYSNEQFF
TGCGCCAGCAGTGAGTCACGACTAGCGGGAGCGTATAGCAATGAGCAGTTCTTC
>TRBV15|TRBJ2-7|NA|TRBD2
CATSRGRLAGDGEQYF
TGTGCCACCAGCAGAGGGCGGCTAGCGGGGGACGGGGAGCAGTACTTC
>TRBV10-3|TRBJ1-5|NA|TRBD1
CAIRPDRAPPNQPQHF
TGTGCCATCAGACCAGACAGGGCACCACCCAATCAGCCCCAGCATTTT
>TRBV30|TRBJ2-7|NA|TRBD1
CAWSNRGSEQYF
TGTGCCTGGAGTAACAGGGGCAGCGAGCAGTACTTC
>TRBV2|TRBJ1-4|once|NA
CASSVGGTNEKLFF
TGTGCCAGCAGTGTTGGGGGGACTAATGAAAAACTGTTTTTT
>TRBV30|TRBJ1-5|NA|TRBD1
CAWAGQANQPQHF
TGTGCCTGGGCCGGACAGGCCAATCAGCCCCAGCATTTT
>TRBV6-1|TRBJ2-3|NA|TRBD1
CASTGQGRPDTQYF
TGTGCCAGCACCGGACAGGGCAGACCAGATACGCAGTATTTT
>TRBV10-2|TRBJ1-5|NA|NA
CASSVGAAPNQPQHF
TGCGCCAGCAGTGTCGGGGCAGCACCAAATCAGCCCCAGCATTTT
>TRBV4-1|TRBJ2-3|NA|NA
CASSQEAGDTQYF
TGCGCCAGCAGCCAAGAGGCCGGAGATACGCAGTATTTT
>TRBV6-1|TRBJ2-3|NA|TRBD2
CASSESPGGGRDDTQYF
TGTGCCAGCAGTGAATCCCCGGGTGGCGGGAGGGACGATACGCAGTATTTT
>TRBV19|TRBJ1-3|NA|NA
CASSIDAGDSGNTIYF
TGTGCCAGTAGTATAGATGCCGGGGACTCTGGAAACACCATATATTTT
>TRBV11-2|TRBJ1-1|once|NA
CASSLGTANTEAFF
TGTGCCAGCAGCTTAGGGACAGCGAACACTGAAGCTTTCTTT
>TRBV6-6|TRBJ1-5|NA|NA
CASTAGSNQPQHF
TGTGCCAGCACGGCGGGGAGCAATCAGCCCCAGCATTTT
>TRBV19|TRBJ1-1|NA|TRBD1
CASNTGDGFTEAFF
TGTGCCAGTAATACAGGGGATGGGTTCACTGAAGCTTTCTTT
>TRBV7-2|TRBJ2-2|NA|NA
CASSFTGARAGELFF
TGTGCCAGCAGCTTTACGGGAGCCCGGGCCGGGGAGCTGTTTTTT
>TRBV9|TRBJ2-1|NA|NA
CASSVVGHQNNEQFF
TGTGCCAGCAGCGTAGTCGGCCACCAAAACAATGAGCAGTTCTTC
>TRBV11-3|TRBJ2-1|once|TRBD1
CASSRRTGTYNEQFF
TGTGCCAGCAGCCGCCGGACAGGGACCTACAATGAGCAGTTCTTC
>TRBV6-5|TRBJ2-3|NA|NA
CASSYVLSLDTQYF
TGTGCCAGCAGTTATGTGTTGTCGTTGGATACGCAGTATTTT
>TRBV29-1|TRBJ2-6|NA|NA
CSVVIAEGSGANVLTF
TGCAGCGTTGTAATTGCGGAGGGCTCTGGGGCCAACGTCCTGACTTTC
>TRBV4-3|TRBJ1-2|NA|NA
CASSQATEYGYTF
TGCGCCAGCAGCCAAGCCACGGAATATGGCTACACCTTC
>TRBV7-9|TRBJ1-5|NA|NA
CASSPRGGGNQPQHF
TGTGCCAGCAGCCCCCGGGGCGGTGGCAATCAGCCCCAGCATTTT
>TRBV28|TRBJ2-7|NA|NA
CASRLRQGRSYEQYF
TGTGCCAGCCGATTAAGGCAGGGGAGGTCCTACGAGCAGTACTTC
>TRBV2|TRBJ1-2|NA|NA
CASSSRGHYGYTF
TGTGCCAGCAGTTCCCGGGGGCACTATGGCTACACCTTC
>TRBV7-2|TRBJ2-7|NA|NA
CASSLWSLGLTVHYEQYF
TGTGCCAGCAGCTTATGGTCCCTGGGGCTAACCGTGCACTACGAGCAGTACTTC
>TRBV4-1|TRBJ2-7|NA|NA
CASSQDLISYEQYF
TGCGCCAGCAGCCAAGATCTGATTAGCTACGAGCAGTACTTC
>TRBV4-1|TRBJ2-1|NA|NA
CASSQVGSSYNEQFF
TGCGCCAGCAGCCAAGTAGGGAGCTCCTACAATGAGCAGTTCTTC
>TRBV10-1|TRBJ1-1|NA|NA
CASSESYYGEAFF
TGCGCCAGCAGTGAGTCGTATTACGGTGAAGCTTTCTTT
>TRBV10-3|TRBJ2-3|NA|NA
CAISEVGDTQYF
TGTGCCATCAGTGAGGTGGGTGATACGCAGTATTTT
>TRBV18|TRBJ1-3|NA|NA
CASSPSLQGTGNTIYF
TGTGCCAGCTCACCTTCCTTGCAGGGAACTGGAAACACCATATATTTT
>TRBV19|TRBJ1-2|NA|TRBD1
CASSIAQGGSNYGYTF
TGTGCCAGTAGTATAGCCCAGGGGGGGTCTAACTATGGCTACACCTTC
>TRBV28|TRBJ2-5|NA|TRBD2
CASSLSLLAGGETQYF
TGTGCCAGCAGTTTAAGTCTGCTAGCGGGAGGAGAGACCCAGTACTTC
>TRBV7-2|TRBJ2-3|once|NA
CASSLEGRTRLWDTQYF
TGTGCCAGCAGCTTAGAGGGCCGAACGCGGCTTTGGGATACGCAGTATTTT
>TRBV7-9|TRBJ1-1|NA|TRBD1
CASSTRIRGLRMNTEAFF
TGTGCCAGCAGCACCAGAATCAGGGGGCTACGCATGAACACTGAAGCTTTCTTT
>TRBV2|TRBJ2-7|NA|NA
CASSEGARGQYF
TGTGCCAGCAGTGAGGGGGCCCGCGGGCAGTACTTC